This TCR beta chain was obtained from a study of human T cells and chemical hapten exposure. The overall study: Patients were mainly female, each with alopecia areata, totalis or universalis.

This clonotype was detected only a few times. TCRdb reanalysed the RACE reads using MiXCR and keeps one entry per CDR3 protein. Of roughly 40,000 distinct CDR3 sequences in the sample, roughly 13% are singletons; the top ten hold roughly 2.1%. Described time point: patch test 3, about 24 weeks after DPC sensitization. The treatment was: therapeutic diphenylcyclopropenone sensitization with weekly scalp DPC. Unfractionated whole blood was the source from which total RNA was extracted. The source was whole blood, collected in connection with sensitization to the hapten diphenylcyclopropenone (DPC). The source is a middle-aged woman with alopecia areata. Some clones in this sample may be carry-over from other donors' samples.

The DNA for the CDR3 is TGCGCCAGCAGCCCTCTAGCGGGAGGGCCCGGGGAGCTGTTTTTT. It codes for CASSPLAGGPGELFF. The V call is TRBV5-1, the J call TRBJ2-2; the match to TRBD2 covers 12 bases. This CDR3 comprises 15 residues. Germline loops: CDR1 SGHRS, CDR2 YFSETQ. Trimming cost V 4 bases and J 6 bases; bases outside gene matches: 4. Variable domain in full (rest from reference TRBV5-1 and TRBJ2-2): KAGVTQTPRYLIKTRGQQVTLSCSPISGHRSVSWYQQTPGQGLQFLFEYFSETQRNKGNFPGRFSGRQFSNSRSEMNVSTLELGDSALYLCASSPLAGGPGELFFGEGSRLTVL.